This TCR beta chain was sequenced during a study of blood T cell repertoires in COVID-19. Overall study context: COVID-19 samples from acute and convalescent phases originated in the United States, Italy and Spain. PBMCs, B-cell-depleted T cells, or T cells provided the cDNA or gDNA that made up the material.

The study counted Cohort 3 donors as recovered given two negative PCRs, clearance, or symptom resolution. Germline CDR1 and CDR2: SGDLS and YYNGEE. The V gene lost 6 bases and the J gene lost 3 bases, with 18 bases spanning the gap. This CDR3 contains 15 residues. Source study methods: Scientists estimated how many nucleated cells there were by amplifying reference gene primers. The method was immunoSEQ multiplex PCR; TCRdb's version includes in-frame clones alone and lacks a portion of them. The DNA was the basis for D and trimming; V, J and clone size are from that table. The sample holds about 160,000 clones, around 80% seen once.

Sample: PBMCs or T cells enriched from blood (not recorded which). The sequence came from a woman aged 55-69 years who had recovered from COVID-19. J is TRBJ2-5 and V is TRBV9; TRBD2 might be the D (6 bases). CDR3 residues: CASTNAGTEKETQYF. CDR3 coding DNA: TGTGCCAGCACCAATGCCGGGACTGAAAAAGAGACCCAGTACTTC.